This record concerns one T cell receptor (beta chain) sequence. What this receptor recognizes is not known. No much larger clonotype is one base removed from it; base qualities were not supplied. The CDR3 regions of human TCRbeta chains were subjected to immunosequencing. As for how the authors treated the data: TCRs in the repertoires were matched against a reference library of SARS-CoV-2-specific TCRs that had been generated with the MIRA antigen-specificity platform. Breadth was defined as the fraction of unique TCRs that were SARS-CoV-2-associated, and depth was defined as the fraction of total T cells that were SARS-CoV-2-associated. Using the MIRA data, each spike-specific TCR was assigned both to the spike region to which the TCR was reactive and to a CD4 or CD8 class. Log10-transformed breadth and depth values were compared by one-way ANOVA with Sidak's multiple comparisons tests. The source is immuneACCESS, and TCRdb retained only in-frame sequences with V and J called. Part of the clones is not carried over; for the studies checked, unresolved V genes explain less than half of this, and the remainder is unexplained. V and J calls and clone size are copied from that table; D and trimming were computed from the DNA. This sample has more than 95,000 clones in its table, and about 88% of those were observed once. Of the sample, 25% to 30% is held by the ten largest clones.

This sample stems from a study of T cell responses to AZD1222 COVID-19 vaccine (dated by TCRdb to about 2021). Some background on the complete study: AZD1222 recipients whose second dose came at about 4 weeks and those whose second dose came at about 12 weeks were combined into one group, since spike-specific TCR depth and breadth did not differ between the two schedules. A total of just over 230 trial participants underwent TCR sequencing, of whom around 200 received two doses of AZD1222 and some 25 received two doses of the MenACWY control vaccine. Trial participants were enrolled by age into 18-55, 56-69 and 70-plus year subgroups, with 148, 28 and 57 TCR-sequenced participants respectively. Beyond this particular receptor, the publication reports: No day 14 peak-response samples were available, so repertoires were characterized only after the peak T cell response. Only five or six AZD1222 recipients were SARS-CoV-2 seropositive at baseline, limiting conclusions about previously exposed vaccinees. Vaccine-associated CD4 TCRs spanned the whole spike protein, with dominant responses in regions 160-218 and 743-854. The 56-69-year group was small, and its depth increase did not reach significance, likely because of low power. Most participants were white British and females outnumbered males, and the authors suggested that clonal diversity may have been underestimated. Reportedly, almost half of the unique spike-specific TCRs recognized epitopes lying outside the regions that are mutated in the B.1.351 and B.1.1.7 variants. A significant rise in spike-specific TCR breadth and depth was observed after two AZD1222 doses relative to day 0 and relative to MenACWY recipients.

This sample's time point label indicates: baseline before first vaccination. The vaccinee samples were drawn from two UK trials, COV001 and COV002, one of which was a single-blind randomized controlled phase 2/3 trial testing AZD1222 (ChAdOx1 nCoV-19) in healthy adults. Trial participant PBMC samples were collected at day 0 and day 28 after the second dose for TCRbeta chain sequencing. The source material was peripheral blood, sampled on day 0 of AZD1222 vaccination. The receptor comes from an adult in good health.

The CDR3 loop reads CASSPGRDNSPLHF. Here is the DNA: TGTGCCAGCTCACCTGGCAGGGATAATTCACCCCTCCACTTT. The chain joins TRBV18 to TRBJ1-6; a tentative D match to TRBD1 spans 5 bases. The germline V gene gives CDR1 as KGHSH and CDR2 as LQKENI. V and J are truncated by 3 bases and 5 bases respectively, leaving an intervening sequence of 8 bases. The CDR3 runs 14 residues from the cysteine to the phenylalanine. Just CDR3 DNA is preserved here, 42 bases in frame from base 1.